The 12 T cell receptor beta chains below were found in one sample sequenced in a study of post-analysis software for immune sequencing data (dated by TCRdb to about 2015). General study outcomes and caveats: Significantly higher frequencies in patients than in controls were found for roughly 5 TRBV segments, including TRBV5-6, TRBV5-1 and TRBV20-1.

The receptor library was made with PCR. Sequenced on an Illumina HiSeq 2500. To reduce PCR and sequencing biases, unique molecular identifiers were incorporated into the TCR beta cDNA libraries. Using fastp at Q25 and MiXCR, TCRdb reprocessed the public reads and kept productive beta chains. Rows are unified per CDR3 protein, each entry keeping the most common DNA and genes. The sample has around 400,000 distinct CDR3 sequences on record, about 40% of them singletons. 7.6% of the sample is held by the ten biggest clonotypes. Antigens for these TCRs are unknown. Material: blood. The receptors come from a girl aged 2 to 9 with multiple sclerosis.

There are a few counts of this clonotype. The chain links TRBV28 to TRBJ2-1; 7 positions match TRBD1. V shed 5 bases and J 9 bases; nucleotides not matched to a gene: 7. This CDR3 spans 13 amino acids. The germline gives CDR1 MDHEN, CDR2 SYDVKM. CDR3 nucleotides: TGTGCCAGCAGTCCGACAGGGAACGGTGAGCAGTTCTTC. This gives the protein CASSPTGNGEQFF.

This chain connects TRBV20-1 to TRBJ2-7; TRBD2 aligns across 13 bases. The CDR3 runs to 14 residues. CDR1 and CDR2 (germline): DFQATT, SNEGSKA (reference sequence). After removal of 6 bases from V and 3 bases from J, the junction contained 5 bases not matched to a gene. CDR3 sequence: CSAALAGGLYEQYF. The CDR3 nucleotides read TGCAGTGCCGCACTAGCGGGGGGGCTCTACGAGCAGTACTTC.

The V and J genes are TRBV5-1 and TRBJ2-1; 9 positions agree with TRBD1. This CDR3 contains 15 residues. Germline loops: CDR1 SGHRS, CDR2 YFSETQ. V lost 3 bases, J lost 5 bases, and 6 bases stayed unmatched. This CDR3 is CASSSTGQGHNEQFF. For the CDR3, the DNA is TGCGCCAGCAGCTCCACGGGACAGGGCCACAATGAGCAGTTCTTC.

The chain couples TRBV7-2 to TRBJ2-2, with D possibly being TRBD2 (5 bases). Germline loops: CDR1 SGHTA, CDR2 FQGNSA. The CDR3 contains 17 residues. Trimming stripped 8 bases from V and 4 bases from J, with 23 bases between. The CDR3 region has the DNA TGTGCCAGCGGCTCCTTTGTGGGGAGAGAACTCACCGGGGAGCTGTTTTTT. Amino acid sequence: CASGSFVGRELTGELFF.

The rearrangement links TRBV6-5 to TRBJ1-5, with D possibly being TRBD1 (5 bases). CDR1 is MNHEY, CDR2 SVGAGI, per germline. The CDR3 extends over 16 amino acids. V shed 10 bases and J shed 7 bases, with 26 bases lying between them. CDR3: CATAAGADRGVQPQHF. For the CDR3, the DNA is TGTGCCACAGCAGCGGGCGCGGACCGAGGGGTCCAGCCCCAGCATTTT.

The chain is built from TRBV7-3 and TRBJ2-3; no clear D gene. In germline, CDR1 is SGHTA, CDR2 FQGTGA. This CDR3 contains 14 residues. V was clipped by 5 bases and J by 4 bases, with 13 bases between them. The CDR3 region is CASSLSKGSDTQYF. The CDR3 DNA sequence: TGTGCCAGCAGCCTCTCAAAGGGCTCAGATACGCAGTATTTT.

The chain uses TRBV29-1 and TRBJ2-1; a possible D gene is TRBD2 (6 bases). V was clipped by 4 bases and J by 1 base, with 11 bases between them. The CDR3 runs 14 residues. Germline values: CDR1 SQVTM, CDR2 ANQGSEA. CDR3 in DNA: TGCAGCGTTGTGGAAGGAGGGTCCTACAATGAGCAGTTCTTC. It translates to CSVVEGGSYNEQFF.

This chain uses TRBV20-1 with TRBJ2-3; 10 bases line up with TRBD2. The germline CDR1 and CDR2 sequences are DFQATT and SNEGSKA (reference sequence). Losses at the gene ends were 6 bases for V and 3 bases for J; bases not matched to a gene: 6. This CDR3 has 14 residues. The CDR3 region has the DNA TGCAGTGCGGCCCGGACTAGCGGAACAGATACGCAGTATTTT. Protein: CSAARTSGTDTQYF.

This clonotype was detected a few times. This chain uses TRBV7-7 with TRBJ2-3; 8 nucleotides match TRBD2. The CDR3 spans 14 residues. CDR1 is SSHAT and CDR2 is FNYEAQ in the germline V gene (reference sequence). The V gene end was trimmed by 5 bases and the J gene end by 4 bases; junction bases not matched to a gene: 5. In nucleotides, the CDR3 is TGTGCCAGCAGCCCAGGACTAGCAGCAGATACGCAGTATTTT. It is translated as CASSPGLAADTQYF.

The chain couples TRBV28 to TRBJ1-2; TRBD1 aligns across 7 bases. This CDR3 has 17 amino acids. The ends lost 3 bases at V and 0 bases at J; junction bases unmatched: 10. The V gene's germline CDR1 is MDHEN and CDR2 SYDVKM. The CDR3 protein is CASSLGGGAPPNYGYTF. Here the CDR3 DNA reads TGTGCCAGCAGTTTGGGAGGGGGCGCTCCTCCTAACTATGGCTACACCTTC.

The chain joins TRBV12-3 or TRBV12-4 to TRBJ2-7, with no clear D. Trimming removed 2 bases from V and 2 bases from J, with 7 bases in between. The CDR3 sequence is 13 residues long. This chain's CDR3 is CASSLWITYEQYF. CDR3 bases: TGTGCCAGCAGTTTATGGATTACCTACGAGCAGTACTTC.

The chain combines TRBV5-1 with TRBJ2-3; 7 bases agree with TRBD1. Unmatched junction bases numbered 4, after V lost 1 base and J lost 5 bases. Germline lookup yields CDR1 SGHRS and CDR2 YFSETQ. The CDR3 runs to 14 residues. CDR3 in DNA: TGCGCCAGCAGCTTGTGGCAGGGGGAAGATACGCAGTATTTT. It is translated as CASSLWQGEDTQYF. Full variable domain (remainder filled in from reference TRBV5-1 and TRBJ2-3): KAGVTQTPRYLIKTRGQQVTLSCSPISGHRSVSWYQQTPGQGLQFLFEYFSETQRNKGNFPGRFSGRQFSNSRSEMNVSTLELGDSALYLCASSLWQGEDTQYFGPGTRLTVL.